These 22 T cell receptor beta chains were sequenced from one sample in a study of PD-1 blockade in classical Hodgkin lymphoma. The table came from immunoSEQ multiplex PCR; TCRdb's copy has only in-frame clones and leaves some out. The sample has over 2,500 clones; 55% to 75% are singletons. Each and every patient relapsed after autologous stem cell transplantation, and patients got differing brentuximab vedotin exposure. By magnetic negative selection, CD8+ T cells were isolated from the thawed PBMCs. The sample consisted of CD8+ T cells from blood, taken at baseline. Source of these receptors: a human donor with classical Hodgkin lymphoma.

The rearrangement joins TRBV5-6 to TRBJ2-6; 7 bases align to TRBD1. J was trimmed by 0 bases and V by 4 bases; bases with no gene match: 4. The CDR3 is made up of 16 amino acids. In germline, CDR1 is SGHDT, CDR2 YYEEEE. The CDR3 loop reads CASSMTGNSGANVLTF. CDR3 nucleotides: TGTGCCAGCAGCATGACAGGGAACTCTGGGGCCAACGTCCTGACTTTC. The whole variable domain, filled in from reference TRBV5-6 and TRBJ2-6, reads DAGVTQSPTHLIKTRGQQVTLRCSPKSGHDTVSWYQQALGQGPQFIFQYYEEEERQRGNFPDRFSGHQFPNYSSELNVNALLLGDSALYLCASSMTGNSGANVLTFGAGSRLTVL.

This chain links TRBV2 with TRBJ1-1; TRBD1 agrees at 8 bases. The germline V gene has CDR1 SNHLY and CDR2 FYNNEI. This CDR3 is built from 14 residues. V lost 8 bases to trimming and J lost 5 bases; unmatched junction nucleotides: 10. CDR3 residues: CASRPTGGRTEAFF. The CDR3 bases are TGTGCCAGCCGTCCTACAGGGGGGCGTACTGAAGCTTTCTTT.

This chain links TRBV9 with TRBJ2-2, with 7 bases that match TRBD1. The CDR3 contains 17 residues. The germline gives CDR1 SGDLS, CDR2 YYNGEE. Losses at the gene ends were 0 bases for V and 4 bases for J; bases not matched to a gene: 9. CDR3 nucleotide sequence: TGTGCCAGCAGCGTAGCCCGACAGGGTGTGGTCACCGGGGAGCTGTTTTTT. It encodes CASSVARQGVVTGELFF.

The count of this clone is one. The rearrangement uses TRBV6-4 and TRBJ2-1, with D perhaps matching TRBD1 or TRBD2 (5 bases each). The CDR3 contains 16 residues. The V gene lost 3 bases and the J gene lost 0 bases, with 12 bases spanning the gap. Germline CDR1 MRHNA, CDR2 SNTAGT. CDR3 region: CASSDRWGSSYNEQFF. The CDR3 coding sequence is TGTGCCAGCAGTGATCGTTGGGGGAGCTCCTACAATGAGCAGTTCTTC.

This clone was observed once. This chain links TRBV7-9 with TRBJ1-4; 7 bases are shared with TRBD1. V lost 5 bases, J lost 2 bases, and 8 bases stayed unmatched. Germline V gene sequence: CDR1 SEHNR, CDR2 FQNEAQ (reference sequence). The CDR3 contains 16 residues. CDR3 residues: CASSLNRDSTNEKLFF. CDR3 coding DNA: TGTGCCAGCAGCCTAAACCGGGACAGTACTAATGAAAAACTGTTTTTT.

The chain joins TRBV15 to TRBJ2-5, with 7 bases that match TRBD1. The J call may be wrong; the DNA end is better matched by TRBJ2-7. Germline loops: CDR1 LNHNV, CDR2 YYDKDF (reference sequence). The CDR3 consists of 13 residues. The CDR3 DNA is TGTGCCACCAGCCTAGCCCAGGGGGACGAGCAGTACTTC. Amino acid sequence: CATSLAQGDEQYF.

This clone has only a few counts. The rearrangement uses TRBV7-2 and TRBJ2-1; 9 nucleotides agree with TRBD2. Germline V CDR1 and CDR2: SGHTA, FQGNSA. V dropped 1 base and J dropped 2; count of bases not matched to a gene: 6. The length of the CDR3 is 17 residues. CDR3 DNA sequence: TGTGCCAGCAGCTTAGATCTGGGCGGGGGGGCCTACAATGAGCAGTTCTTC. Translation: CASSLDLGGGAYNEQFF.

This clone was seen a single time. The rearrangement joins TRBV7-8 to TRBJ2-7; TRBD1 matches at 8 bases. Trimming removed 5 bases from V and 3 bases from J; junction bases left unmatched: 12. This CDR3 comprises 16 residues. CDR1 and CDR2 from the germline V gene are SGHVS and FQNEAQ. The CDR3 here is CASSRYLGTGYYEQYF. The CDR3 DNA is TGTGCCAGCAGCCGTTACTTGGGGACAGGTTACTACGAGCAGTACTTC. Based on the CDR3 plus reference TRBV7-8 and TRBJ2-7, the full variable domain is GAGVSQSPRYKVAKRGQDVALRCDPISGHVSLFWYQQALGQGPEFLTYFQNEAQLDKSGLPSDRFFAERPEGSVSTLKIQRTQQEDSAVYLCASSRYLGTGYYEQYFGPGTRLTVT.

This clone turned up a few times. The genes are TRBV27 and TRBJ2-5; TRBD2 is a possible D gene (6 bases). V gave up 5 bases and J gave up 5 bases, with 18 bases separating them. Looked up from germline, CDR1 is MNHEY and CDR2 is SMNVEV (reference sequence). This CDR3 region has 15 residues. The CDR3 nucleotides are TGTGCCAGCAGTGGGTTGGAAAGCGGGCTTGAGACCCAGTACTTC. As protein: CASSGLESGLETQYF.

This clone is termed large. CDR3 amino acids: CAWAPGPGLDIYGYTF. The CDR3 DNA reads TGTGCCTGGGCCCCGGGACCCGGGTTGGATATCTATGGCTACACCTTC. The genes are TRBV30 and TRBJ1-2, with a weak D call TRBD1 (5 bases). Germline CDR1 is GTSNPN and CDR2 is SVGIG (reference sequence). The CDR3 is made up of 16 amino acids. The germline V and J ends were trimmed by 5 bases and 4 bases, with 23 bases remaining between them.

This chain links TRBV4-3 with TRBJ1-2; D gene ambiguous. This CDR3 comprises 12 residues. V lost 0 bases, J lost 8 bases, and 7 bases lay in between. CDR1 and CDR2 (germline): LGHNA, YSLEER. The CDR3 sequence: CASSQDQVGYTF. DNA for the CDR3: TGCGCCAGCAGCCAAGATCAGGTCGGCTACACCTTC.

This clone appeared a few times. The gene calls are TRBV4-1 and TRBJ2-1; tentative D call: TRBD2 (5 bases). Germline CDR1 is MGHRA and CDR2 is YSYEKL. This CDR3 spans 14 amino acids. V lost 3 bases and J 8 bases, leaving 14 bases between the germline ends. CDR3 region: CASSHSDGVDEQFF. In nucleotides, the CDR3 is TGCGCCAGCAGCCATAGTGACGGGGTGGATGAGCAGTTCTTC.

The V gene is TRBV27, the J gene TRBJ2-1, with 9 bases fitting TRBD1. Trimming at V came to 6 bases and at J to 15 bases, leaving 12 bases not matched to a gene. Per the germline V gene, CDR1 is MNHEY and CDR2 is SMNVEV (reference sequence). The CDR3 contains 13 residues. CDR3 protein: CASSEPRDRVTFF. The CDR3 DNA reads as TGTGCCAGCAGCGAGCCTCGGGACAGGGTGACGTTCTTC.

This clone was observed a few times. In nucleotides, the CDR3 is TGTGCCAGCAGCTTTGGGGGGGACAATCAGCCCCAGCATTTT. Protein sequence: CASSFGGDNQPQHF. This sequence joins TRBV7-9 and TRBJ1-5; D possibly corresponds to TRBD1 (5 bases). CDR3 length: 14 amino acids. Trimming shortened V by 3 bases and J by 3 bases, and 9 bases separated the two germline ends. CDR1 SEHNR and CDR2 FQNEAQ come from the germline V gene (reference sequence).

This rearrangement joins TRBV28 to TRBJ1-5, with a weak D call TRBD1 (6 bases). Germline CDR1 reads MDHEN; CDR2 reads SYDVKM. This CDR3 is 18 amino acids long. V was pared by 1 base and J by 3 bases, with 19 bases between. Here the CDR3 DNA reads TGTGCCAGCAGTTTATATGGGCCAGGGGCCCTCCTCAATCAGCCCCAGCATTTT. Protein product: CASSLYGPGALLNQPQHF.

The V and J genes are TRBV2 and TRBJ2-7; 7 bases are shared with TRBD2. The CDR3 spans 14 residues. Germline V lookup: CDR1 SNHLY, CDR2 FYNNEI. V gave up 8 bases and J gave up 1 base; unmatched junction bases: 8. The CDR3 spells CASLGAGASYEQYF. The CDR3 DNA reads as TGTGCCAGCCTTGGGGCGGGAGCATCCTACGAGCAGTACTTC.

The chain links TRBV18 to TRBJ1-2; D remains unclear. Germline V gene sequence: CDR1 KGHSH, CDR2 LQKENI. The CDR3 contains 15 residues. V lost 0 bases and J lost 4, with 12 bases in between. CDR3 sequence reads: CASSPPQRRRYGYTF. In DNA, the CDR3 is TGTGCCAGCTCACCACCCCAAAGGAGACGCTATGGCTACACCTTC.

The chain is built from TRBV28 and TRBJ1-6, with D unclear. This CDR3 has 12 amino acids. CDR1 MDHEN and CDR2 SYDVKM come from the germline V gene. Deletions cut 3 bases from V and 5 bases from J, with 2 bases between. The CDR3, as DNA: TGTGCCAGCAGTTTCGATAATTCACCCCTCCACTTT. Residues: CASSFDNSPLHF.

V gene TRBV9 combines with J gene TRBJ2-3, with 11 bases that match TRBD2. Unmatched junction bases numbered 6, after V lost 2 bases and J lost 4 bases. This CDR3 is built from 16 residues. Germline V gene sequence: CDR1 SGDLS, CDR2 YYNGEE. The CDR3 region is CASSVLAGGTADTQYF. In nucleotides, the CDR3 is TGTGCCAGCAGCGTCCTAGCGGGGGGCACAGCAGATACGCAGTATTTT.

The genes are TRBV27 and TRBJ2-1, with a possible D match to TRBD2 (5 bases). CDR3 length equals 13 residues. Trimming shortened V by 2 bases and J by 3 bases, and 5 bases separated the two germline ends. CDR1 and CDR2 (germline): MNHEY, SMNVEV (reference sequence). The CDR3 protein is CASSLRGYNEQFF. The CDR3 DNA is TGTGCCAGCAGTTTACGGGGCTACAATGAGCAGTTCTTC.

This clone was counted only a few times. The CDR3 DNA is TGTGCCAGCAGTTTAGGATTTACAAACGAGCAGTACTTC. As protein: CASSLGFTNEQYF. The J gene is TRBJ2-7, the V gene TRBV27; no reliable D call. Germline V CDR1 and CDR2: MNHEY, SMNVEV (reference sequence). The CDR3 spans 13 residues. V lost 2 bases and J 5 bases, leaving 10 bases between the germline ends.

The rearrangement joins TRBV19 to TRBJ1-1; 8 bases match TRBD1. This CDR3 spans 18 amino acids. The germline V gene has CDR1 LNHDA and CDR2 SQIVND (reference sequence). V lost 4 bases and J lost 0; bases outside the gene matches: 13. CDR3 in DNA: TGTGCCAGTAGTAGAGTGACAGGGGCAGGACTCATGAACACTGAAGCTTTCTTT. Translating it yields CASSRVTGAGLMNTEAFF.